This T cell receptor (beta chain) was retrieved from a study of cytomegalovirus exposure and HLA in healthy donors. Study observations and caveats: It was reportedly the case that the classifier diagnosed cytomegalovirus status with high specificity and sensitivity. What was likely a sequencing artifact was a cluster of highly shared sequence variants.

About this clone itself: Antigen unknown.

Use of 60 Vbeta and 13 Jbeta primers characterized the PCR. As handled by the study authors: In a later analysis, of 80 million or so unique beta chains, roughly 10 million appeared in at least two donors. The table came from immunoSEQ multiplex PCR; TCRdb's copy has only in-frame clones and leaves some out. D and trimming come from the DNA, and the V and J calls and clone size come from that table. Of around 130,000 clones detected, 60% to 85% appear once; the ten largest clones hold roughly 1.5%. The CDR3 is 13 amino acids. The germline V gene encodes CDR1 MRHNA and CDR2 SNTAGT. V gave up 2 bases and J gave up 8 bases, with 11 bases separating them.

Sample: PBMCs. The chain carries TRBV6-4 and TRBJ2-3; D gene ambiguous. The receptor comes from a woman aged 18 to 35 in good health and CMV-seronegative. The CDR3 DNA follows: TGTGCCAGCAGTGACGGTTGGCAGGCTACGCAGTATTTT. It specifies CASSDGWQATQYF.